This T cell receptor (beta chain) is from a study of regulatory T cells in long-lasting Graves disease. Study-wide results and caveats: Persistent patients shared more public clonotypes (roughly 2,800) than new patients (roughly 970).

This sample's time point: newly diagnosed GD, antithyroid drugs for less than 3 months. Preparation of the TCR library used RNA extracted from PBMCs. CDR1 and CDR2 (germline): PRHDT, FYEKMQ (reference sequence). Trimming took off 3 bases at V and 5 bases at J, with 16 bases between the two ends. This CDR3 has 15 amino acids. Libraries of TCR beta came from iRepertoire HTBI primers plus Arm-PCR of CDR3 regions. Each CDR3 protein gets one entry after TCRdb re-called the multiplex PCR reads with MiXCR. The table shows 450,000 to 600,000 distinct CDR3 sequences, with about 14% occurring only once. Notes on this clonotype: Its antigen remains unidentified.

This sample was shared with a second study, whose subject was T cells in Graves' hyperthyroidism and ophthalmopathy. That study adds: It was uncontrolled infection, other autoimmune disease, pregnancy or lactation that excluded patients. Among thyroid clonotypes expanded above 0.001, most also appeared in blood.

The source is a man aged 25-40 years with Graves disease. The chain recombines TRBV13 with TRBJ1-2; D unresolved. Sequencing used peripheral blood mononuclear cells (PBMCs), obtained at new diagnosis, from a patient treated with antithyroid drugs. In DNA form, the CDR3 reads TGTGCCAGCAGCTTTCAAGCGGGTAGGGTTTATGGCTACACCTTC. It yields the protein CASSFQAGRVYGYTF.